These 18 T cell receptor beta chains originate from one sample sequenced in a study of human T cells and chemical hapten exposure. The time point is: patch test 1, 2 weeks after DPC sensitization. Treatment noted: therapeutic diphenylcyclopropenone sensitization with weekly scalp DPC. TCRdb processed the RACE reads anew with MiXCR; each CDR3 protein has one entry. The sample has some 400,000 distinct CDR3 sequences, nearly 5% seen once. Sample: whole blood, taken in connection with sensitization to the hapten diphenylcyclopropenone (DPC). These receptors were collected from a woman in her forties or fifties with alopecia areata. Some clones in this sample may be carry-over from other donors' samples.

This clonotype occurred many times. The CDR3, as DNA: TGTGCCAGCACTGCGGGCGCCGAGACCCAGTACTTC. Amino acids: CASTAGAETQYF. The V gene is TRBV12-3 or TRBV12-4, the J gene TRBJ2-5, with D maybe TRBD2 (5 bases). The CDR3 is 12 amino acids. The V end lost 7 bases, the J end lost 5 bases, and 11 bases lay between the germline ends.

This clonotype was detected ten times or more. The CDR3: CASSAPTSGDTDTQYF. CDR3 DNA: TGTGCCAGCAGCGCGCCGACTAGCGGGGACACAGATACGCAGTATTTT. This chain joins TRBV9 and TRBJ2-3; 11 bases line up with TRBD2. The V and J ends lost 3 bases and 2 bases, in that order; junction bases with no gene match: 5. Per the germline V gene, CDR1 is SGDLS and CDR2 is YYNGEE. The CDR3 length is 16 residues.

CDR3 DNA: TGTGCCATCAGTGACAGCTCTGCCTACACCTTC. As protein: CAISDSSAYTF. V and J are TRBV10-3 and TRBJ1-2; no firm D call. CDR3 size: 11 residues. Germline V gives CDR1 ENHRY, CDR2 SYGVKD. V lost 3 bases and J 10 bases, leaving 9 bases between the germline ends.

The sample holds many counts of this clonotype. Here the CDR3 DNA reads TGTGCCAGCAGCTTGGGACAGGGCGGATATGCTGAGCAGTTCTTC. Encoded protein: CASSLGQGGYAEQFF. V and J are TRBV11-2 and TRBJ2-1, with 9 bases aligning to TRBD1. The CDR3 loop spans 15 amino acids. The V gene end was trimmed by 3 bases and the J gene end by 9 bases; junction bases not matched to a gene: 9. Germline V gene sequence: CDR1 SGHAT, CDR2 FQNNGV.

The chain joins TRBV19 to TRBJ1-5; TRBD1 agrees at 9 bases. The CDR3 consists of 16 residues. Per germline, CDR1 LNHDA and CDR2 SQIVND (reference sequence). V lost 3 bases, J lost 2 bases, and 5 bases stayed unmatched. This chain's CDR3 is CASSIRQGGGNQPQHF. Here the CDR3 DNA reads TGTGCCAGTAGTATCCGACAGGGGGGTGGCAATCAGCCCCAGCATTTT.

This rearrangement joins TRBV5-6 to TRBJ2-3; 8 bases fit TRBD1. The CDR3 consists of 18 residues. J was trimmed by 5 bases and V by 3 bases; bases with no gene match: 17. Germline V gene sequence: CDR1 SGHDT, CDR2 YYEEEE. The CDR3: CASSSGILRGQRGDTQYF. CDR3 in DNA: TGTGCCAGCAGCTCCGGGATCCTCAGGGGGCAGCGAGGAGATACGCAGTATTTT.

This clonotype was seen many times. The V call is TRBV20-1, the J call TRBJ1-1; 8 bases agree with TRBD1. V dropped 4 bases and J dropped 2; count of bases not matched to a gene: 6. CDR3 length: 14 residues. The germline gives CDR1 DFQATT, CDR2 SNEGSKA (reference sequence). DNA of the CDR3: TGCAGTGCTAATTCAGGGGGCCCTAACACTGAAGCTTTCTTT. Protein: CSANSGGPNTEAFF.

This clonotype was observed a handful of times. The rearrangement links TRBV7-2 to TRBJ1-5; D is unclear. The V end was cut by 2 bases, the J end by 4 bases, with 6 bases between. CDR1 SGHTA and CDR2 FQGNSA come from the germline V gene. This CDR3 is built from 13 residues. CDR3 nucleotides: TGTGCCAGCAGCTTACGCCAGAATCAGCCCCAGCATTTT. The encoded protein is CASSLRQNQPQHF. The full variable domain, rest sourced from reference TRBV7-2 and TRBJ1-5, is GAGVSQSPSNKVTEKGKDVELRCDPISGHTALYWYRQSLGQGLEFLIYFQGNSAPDKSGLPSDRFSAERTGGSVSTLTIQRTQQEDSAVYLCASSLRQNQPQHFGDGTRLSIL.

This clonotype was seen many times. This chain uses TRBV14 with TRBJ1-6; tentative D call: TRBD1 (5 bases). In germline, CDR1 is SGHDN, CDR2 FVKESK. The CDR3 is 16 amino acids. V lost 1 base, J lost 8 bases, and 15 bases lay in between. CDR3 DNA: TGTGCCAGCAGCCAAGTTCAGGGTTCGGAGTATTCACCCCTCCACTTT. Its protein product is CASSQVQGSEYSPLHF. Filled out from reference TRBV14 and TRBJ1-6, the complete variable domain reads EAGVTQFPSHSVIEKGQTVTLRCDPISGHDNLYWYRRVMGKEIKFLLHFVKESKQDESGMPNNRFLAERTGGTYSTLKVQPAELEDSGVYFCASSQVQGSEYSPLHFGNGTRLTVT.

The chain recombines TRBV5-1 with TRBJ2-7; no reliable D call. CDR3 length: 13 amino acids. Germline V gene lookup returns CDR1 SGHRS and CDR2 YFSETQ. V was pared by 0 bases and J by 5 bases, with 9 bases between. The CDR3 DNA follows: TGCGCCAGCAGCTTGGGGGGATTTAACGAGCAGTACTTC. It encodes CASSLGGFNEQYF.

As DNA, the CDR3 is TGTGCCAGCAGTTACCAGACTAGCGGGGCTAGCACAGATACGCAGTATTTT. It codes for CASSYQTSGASTDTQYF. The V and J genes are TRBV12-3 or TRBV12-4 and TRBJ2-3; 11 nucleotides align to TRBD2. J lost 0 bases, V lost 4 bases, and 6 bases had no gene match. CDR3 length: 17 residues.

This clonotype was counted a few times. V gene TRBV30 combines with J gene TRBJ2-5, with a possible D match to TRBD1 (5 bases). The CDR3 sequence is 13 residues long. V lost 0 bases and J 4 bases, leaving 9 bases between the germline ends. The germline V gene has CDR1 GTSNPN and CDR2 SVGIG (reference sequence). The CDR3 reads CAWSVVRGETQYF. The CDR3 DNA sequence: TGTGCCTGGAGTGTAGTTAGGGGAGAGACCCAGTACTTC.

The chain couples TRBV5-1 to TRBJ1-3; D call uncertain. V lost 0 bases and J lost 1, with 8 bases in between. Germline assignment: CDR1 SGHRS and CDR2 YFSETQ. The CDR3 extends over 15 amino acids. The CDR3 DNA follows: TGCGCCAGCAGCTTGGTTGCGGGATCTGGAAACACCATATATTTT. Translating it yields CASSLVAGSGNTIYF.

This clonotype was picked up many times. This chain links TRBV6-5 with TRBJ1-1; D not certain. CDR1 is MNHEY, CDR2 SVGAGI, per germline. Trimming left V 5 bases short and J 5 bases short, with 9 bases between. The CDR3 consists of 12 residues. CDR3 loop: CASSAGGTEAFF. Written as DNA, the CDR3 is TGTGCCAGCAGTGCGGGAGGGACTGAAGCTTTCTTT.

This clonotype was counted ten times or more. The chain employs TRBV5-1 and TRBJ1-1, with a tentative D call TRBD1 (5 bases). Trimming took 3 bases from V and 4 from J, leaving 19 bases between them. The CDR3 is 16 residues long. From germline, CDR1 is SGHRS and CDR2 YFSETQ. CDR3 loop: CASSSREDRRFTEAFF. The CDR3 region has the DNA TGCGCCAGCAGCTCCCGTGAAGACAGAAGGTTCACTGAAGCTTTCTTT.

At least ten counts were recorded for this clonotype. The chain joins TRBV6-6 to TRBJ1-5; TRBD1 agrees at 9 bases. CDR1 and CDR2 from the germline V gene are MNHNY and SVGAGI (reference sequence). The CDR3 extends over 14 amino acids. J lost 7 bases, V lost 2 bases, and 3 bases had no gene match. CDR3 loop: CASSYPGQGQPQHF. CDR3 DNA sequence: TGTGCCAGCAGTTACCCCGGACAGGGGCAGCCCCAGCATTTT.

This clonotype showed up many times. This chain links TRBV6-5 with TRBJ2-5, with D possibly TRBD1 on 6 matching bases. This CDR3 has 13 residues. Germline V CDR1 and CDR2: MNHEY, SVGAGI. Trimming shortened V by 4 bases and J by 3 bases, and 9 bases separated the two germline ends. The CDR3, as DNA: TGTGCCAGCAGTTTCGGACAGAAAGAGACCCAGTACTTC. Translating it yields CASSFGQKETQYF.

Many counts were recorded for this clonotype. The chain is built from TRBV7-3 and TRBJ2-3, with TRBD2 identical over 10 bases. With V trimmed by 3 bases and J by 5 bases, 8 bases remained unmatched. CDR3 length: 16 amino acids. Germline loops: CDR1 SGHTA, CDR2 FQGTGA. The CDR3: CASSLGLAGEGDTQYF. For the CDR3, the DNA is TGTGCCAGCAGCTTGGGGCTAGCGGGGGAGGGAGATACGCAGTATTTT.